The 18 T cell receptor beta chains given below trace back to one sample, sequenced in a study of beta chain features in type 1 diabetes. Every bit of the isolated RNA underwent reverse transcription, so sequencing read expressed TCRB transcripts. Libraries were prepared by immunoSEQ multiplex PCR; TCRdb keeps only in-frame clonotypes and omits some of them. The sample contains 150,000 to 190,000 clones, over 7.5% of which appear only once. Sequencing input: central memory CD4+ T cells from blood. The receptors derive from a man aged 18-30 years in good health.

There are a few counts of this clone. The J gene is TRBJ2-7, the V gene TRBV7-8, with 11 bases lining up with TRBD2. The V gene's germline CDR1 is SGHVS and CDR2 FQNEAQ. V lost 1 base and J lost 6; bases outside the gene matches: 5. The CDR3 runs to 15 residues. CDR3 sequence: CASSLVQLAGAEQYF. CDR3 nucleotides: TGTGCCAGCAGCTTAGTTCAACTAGCGGGAGCCGAGCAGTACTTC.

The V and J genes are TRBV7-3 and TRBJ2-2, with 9 bases lining up with TRBD2. Germline CDR1 reads SGHTA; CDR2 reads FQGTGA. With 8 bases clipped from V and 6 bases from J, the junction kept 1 base outside the gene matches. The CDR3 loop spans 12 amino acids. CDR3 residues: CASRLAAGELFF. As DNA, the CDR3 is TGTGCCAGCCGACTAGCGGCCGGGGAGCTGTTTTTT.

This chain connects TRBV5-1 to TRBJ2-6; a weak D match, TRBD2 (5 bases). Germline lookup yields CDR1 SGHRS and CDR2 YFSETQ. The CDR3 is made up of 15 amino acids. The V end lost 0 bases, the J end lost 1 base, and 5 bases lay between the germline ends. CDR3 sequence (DNA): TGCGCCAGCAGCTTGGGAGGGTCTGGGGCCAACGTCCTGACTTTC. This codes for CASSLGGSGANVLTF. The entire variable domain, with the rest obtained from reference TRBV5-1 and TRBJ2-6, is as follows: KAGVTQTPRYLIKTRGQQVTLSCSPISGHRSVSWYQQTPGQGLQFLFEYFSETQRNKGNFPGRFSGRQFSNSRSEMNVSTLELGDSALYLCASSLGGSGANVLTFGAGSRLTVL.

The chain is built from TRBV7-2 and TRBJ2-5, with 11 positions matching TRBD2. Germline V CDR1 and CDR2: SGHTA, FQGNSA. The CDR3 is made up of 16 amino acids. Unmatched junction bases numbered 4, after V lost 0 bases and J lost 4 bases. CDR3 DNA sequence: TGTGCCAGCAGCTTAGCTAGCGGGGGGGGAAGAGAGACCCAGTACTTC. This sequence encodes CASSLASGGGRETQYF.

This clone was seen only a few times. CDR3 amino acids: CSGTTGDYGYTF. As DNA, the CDR3 is TGCAGCGGCACGACAGGCGACTATGGCTACACCTTC. V gene TRBV29-1 combines with J gene TRBJ1-2, with D perhaps TRBD1 (6 bases). The CDR3 is made up of 12 amino acids. CDR1 is SQVTM and CDR2 is ANQGSEA in the germline V gene. Trimming left V 7 bases short and J 3 bases short, with 12 bases between.

This clone has a handful of counts. The CDR3 DNA sequence: TGTGCCAGTAGTATGGGCGGGATGGGCACAGATACGCAGTATTTT. Translation: CASSMGGMGTDTQYF. The rearrangement uses TRBV19 and TRBJ2-3, with D perhaps matching TRBD2 (6 bases). CDR3 size: 15 residues. The V and J ends lost 3 bases and 1 base respectively, with 11 bases between them. CDR1 and CDR2 (germline): LNHDA, SQIVND (reference sequence).

Only a few counts were recorded for this clone. The chain links TRBV25-1 to TRBJ1-1, with a tentative D call TRBD1 (6 bases). This CDR3 contains 13 residues. Trimming stripped 4 bases from V and 2 bases from J, with 8 bases between. The V gene's germline CDR1 is MGHDK and CDR2 SYGVNS. CDR3 nucleotides: TGTGCCAGCAGTGCACAGGGTAACACTGAAGCTTTCTTT. Protein: CASSAQGNTEAFF.

V usage is TRBV9 and J usage is TRBJ2-3; 10 bases line up with TRBD1. This CDR3 has 15 residues. CDR1 SGDLS and CDR2 YYNGEE come from the germline V gene. The trim removed 1 base at V and 4 bases at J, leaving 3 bases unmatched. CDR3 loop: CASSVSTGGADTQYF. The CDR3 DNA reads as TGTGCCAGCAGCGTATCGACAGGGGGCGCAGATACGCAGTATTTT.

The rearrangement links TRBV6-1 to TRBJ2-2; the match to TRBD2 covers 7 bases. The germline CDR1 and CDR2 sequences are MNHNS and SASEGT. The CDR3 length is 12 residues. This chain's CDR3 is CAGGADTGELFF. CDR3 DNA sequence: TGTGCGGGAGGGGCAGACACCGGGGAGCTGTTTTTT.

J is TRBJ2-1 and V is TRBV7-9; 8 positions agree with TRBD1. The junction had 14 bases not matched to a gene; V was cut back by 4 bases and J by 9 bases. CDR3 length equals 16 residues. The germline V gene encodes CDR1 SEHNR and CDR2 FQNEAQ (reference sequence). CDR3 DNA sequence: TGTGCCAGCAGCTCCCGACGGACAGGGATCGGTGTTGAGCAGTTCTTC. Translated: CASSSRRTGIGVEQFF.

This clone was detected only a few times. J is TRBJ1-6 and V is TRBV9; TRBD1 aligns across 8 bases. Unmatched junction bases numbered 6, after V lost 4 bases and J lost 9 bases. CDR3 length equals 14 residues. Germline assignment: CDR1 SGDLS and CDR2 YYNGEE. DNA of the CDR3: TGTGCCAGCAGCACGGGACAGGCTGCTTCACCCCTCCACTTT. As protein: CASSTGQAASPLHF.

This clone showed up many times. The chain uses TRBV29-1 and TRBJ2-7; D perhaps matches TRBD1 (5 bases). The CDR3 sequence is 12 residues long. The germline V and J ends were trimmed by 3 bases and 7 bases, with 13 bases remaining between them. Germline CDR1 SQVTM, CDR2 ANQGSEA. DNA of the CDR3: TGCAGCGTTGATGGGGCCAGGAAAGAGCAGTACTTC. Translated: CSVDGARKEQYF.

This clone showed up just a few times. This chain connects TRBV5-4 to TRBJ2-1, with D possibly matching TRBD2 (6 bases). The CDR3 runs to 16 residues. V shed 4 bases and J shed 5 bases, with 19 bases lying between them. Per the germline V gene, CDR1 is SGHNT and CDR2 is YYREEE (reference sequence). CDR3 region: CASSQSLDYFDNEQFF. CDR3 coding DNA: TGTGCCAGCAGCCAATCTCTGGACTATTTTGACAATGAGCAGTTCTTC.

In its sample, this clone was seen a few times. The chain has TRBV11-1 and TRBJ2-1; D remains unclear. From germline, CDR1 is SGHAT and CDR2 FQDESV (reference sequence). The CDR3 spans 12 residues. The V end lost 2 bases, the J end lost 9 bases, and 8 bases lay between the germline ends. This chain's CDR3 is CASSLSSGEQFF. The CDR3 nucleotides are TGTGCCAGCAGCTTATCCTCGGGTGAGCAGTTCTTC.

This clone was counted many times. The chain uses TRBV7-2 and TRBJ2-7; no firm D call. Trimming removed 2 bases at V and 5 bases at J, with 13 bases between. The CDR3 has 14 amino acids. Germline V gene lookup returns CDR1 SGHTA and CDR2 FQGNSA. The CDR3, as DNA: TGTGCCAGCAGCTTACAGGTACGAGAGAACGAGCAGTACTTC. Protein: CASSLQVRENEQYF.

This clone was counted a few times. The gene calls are TRBV2 and TRBJ1-2; 7 nucleotides align to TRBD1. The germline V gene encodes CDR1 SNHLY and CDR2 FYNNEI. Losses at the gene ends were 6 bases for V and 5 bases for J; bases not matched to a gene: 3. The CDR3 contains 12 residues. CDR3: CASRDRLYGYTF. The CDR3 coding sequence is TGTGCCAGCAGGGACAGGCTATATGGCTACACCTTC.

The rearrangement joins TRBV7-3 to TRBJ2-7, with D perhaps matching TRBD2 (6 bases). V dropped 0 bases and J dropped 7 bases, with 13 bases sitting between them. Germline V gene sequence: CDR1 SGHTA, CDR2 FQGTGA. This CDR3 is 14 amino acids long. In nucleotides, the CDR3 is TGTGCCAGCAGCTTAACCGGAGGGTCCGGGGAGCAGTACTTC. Translation: CASSLTGGSGEQYF.

The rearrangement links TRBV18 to TRBJ2-7, with D maybe TRBD2 (6 bases). Germline V lookup: CDR1 KGHSH, CDR2 LQKENI. V was shortened by 0 bases and J by 3 bases, with 6 bases between the two germline ends. The CDR3 has 13 amino acids. The CDR3 DNA follows: TGTGCCAGCTCACCACCGGGAGGCTACGAGCAGTACTTC. It translates to CASSPPGGYEQYF.